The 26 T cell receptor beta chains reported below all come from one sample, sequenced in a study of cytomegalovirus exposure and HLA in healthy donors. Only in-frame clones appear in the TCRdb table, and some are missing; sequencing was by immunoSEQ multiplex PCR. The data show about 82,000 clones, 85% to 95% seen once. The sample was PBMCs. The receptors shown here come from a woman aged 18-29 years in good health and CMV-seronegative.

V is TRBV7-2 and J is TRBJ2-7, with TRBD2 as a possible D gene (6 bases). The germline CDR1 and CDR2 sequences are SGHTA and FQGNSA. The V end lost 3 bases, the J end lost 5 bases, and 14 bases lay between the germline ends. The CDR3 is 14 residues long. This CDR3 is CASSFAIGGDEQYF. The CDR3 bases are TGTGCCAGCAGCTTTGCCATCGGGGGAGACGAGCAGTACTTC.

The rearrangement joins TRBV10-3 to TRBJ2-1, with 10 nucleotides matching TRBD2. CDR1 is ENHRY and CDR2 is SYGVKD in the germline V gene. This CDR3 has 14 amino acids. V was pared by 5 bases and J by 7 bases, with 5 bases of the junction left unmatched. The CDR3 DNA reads TGTGCCATCAGTACTAGCGGGGTGTATAATGAGCAGTTCTTC. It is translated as CAISTSGVYNEQFF.

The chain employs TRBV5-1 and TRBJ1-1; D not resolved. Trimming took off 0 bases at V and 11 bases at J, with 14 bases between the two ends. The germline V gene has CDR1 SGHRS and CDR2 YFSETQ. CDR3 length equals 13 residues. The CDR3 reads CASSLGEAGWAFF. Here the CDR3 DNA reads TGCGCCAGCAGCTTGGGGGAGGCTGGGTGGGCTTTCTTT.

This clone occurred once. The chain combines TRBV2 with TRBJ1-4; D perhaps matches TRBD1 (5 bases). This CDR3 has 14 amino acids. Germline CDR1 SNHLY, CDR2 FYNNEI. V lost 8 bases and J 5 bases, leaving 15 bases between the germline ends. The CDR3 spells CASREGIGNEKLFF. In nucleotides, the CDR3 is TGTGCCAGCCGGGAGGGGATCGGGAATGAAAAACTGTTTTTT.

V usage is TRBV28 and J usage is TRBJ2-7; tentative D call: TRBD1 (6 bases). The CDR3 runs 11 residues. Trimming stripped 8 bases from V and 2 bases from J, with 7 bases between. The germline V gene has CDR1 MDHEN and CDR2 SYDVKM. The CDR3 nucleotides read TGTGCCAGCGGGGGCACCTACGAGCAGTACTTC. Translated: CASGGTYEQYF.

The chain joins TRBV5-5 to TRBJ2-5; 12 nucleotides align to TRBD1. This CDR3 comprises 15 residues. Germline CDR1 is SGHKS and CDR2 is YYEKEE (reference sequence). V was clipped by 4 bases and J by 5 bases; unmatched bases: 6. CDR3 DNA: TGTGCCAGCAGCATCCGGGACAGGGGGCTGGAGACCCAGTACTTC. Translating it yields CASSIRDRGLETQYF.

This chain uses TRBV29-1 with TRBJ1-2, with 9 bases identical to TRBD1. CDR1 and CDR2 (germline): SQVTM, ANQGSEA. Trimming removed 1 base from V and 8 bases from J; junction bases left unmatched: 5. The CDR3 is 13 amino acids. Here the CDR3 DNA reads TGCAGCGTTGAAGTTACAGGGGGCAGGGGCTACACCTTC. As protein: CSVEVTGGRGYTF. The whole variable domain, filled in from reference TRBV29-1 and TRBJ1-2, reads SAVISQKPSRDICQRGTSLTIQCQVDSQVTMMFWYRQQPGQSLTLIATANQGSEATYESGFVIDKFPISRPNLTFSTLTVSNMSPEDSSIYLCSVEVTGGRGYTFGSGTRLTVV.

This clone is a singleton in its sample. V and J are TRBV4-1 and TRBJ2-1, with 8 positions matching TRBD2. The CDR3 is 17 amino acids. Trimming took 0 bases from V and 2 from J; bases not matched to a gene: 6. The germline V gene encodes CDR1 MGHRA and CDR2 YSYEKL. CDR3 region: CASSQEGGGTPYNEQFF. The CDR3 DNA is TGCGCCAGCAGCCAAGAGGGCGGGGGGACCCCCTACAATGAGCAGTTCTTC.

CDR3 sequence reads: CASSINDRAAKNIQYF. The CDR3 nucleotides read TGCGCCAGCAGCATTAATGACAGGGCCGCCAAAAACATTCAGTACTTC. This chain connects TRBV5-1 to TRBJ2-4; 7 positions agree with TRBD1. Germline V lookup: CDR1 SGHRS, CDR2 YFSETQ. This CDR3 is 16 amino acids long. Trimming cost V 4 bases and J 1 base; bases outside gene matches: 8.

CDR3 sequence reads: CASSLDGGWDTEAFF. CDR3 coding DNA: TGCGCCAGCAGCTTGGATGGCGGCTGGGACACTGAAGCTTTCTTT. This chain links TRBV5-1 with TRBJ1-1, with D hard to call. CDR3 length: 15 amino acids. Germline CDR1 and CDR2: SGHRS and YFSETQ. The ends were cut back, 0 bases at V and 3 bases at J, with 12 bases in the middle.

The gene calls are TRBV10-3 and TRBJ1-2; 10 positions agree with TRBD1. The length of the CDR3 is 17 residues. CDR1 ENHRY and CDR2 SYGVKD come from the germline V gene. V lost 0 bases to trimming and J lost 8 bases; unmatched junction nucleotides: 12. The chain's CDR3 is CAISESVGLGTGVGYTF. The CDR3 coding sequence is TGTGCCATCAGTGAGTCTGTCGGACTCGGGACAGGGGTCGGCTACACCTTC.

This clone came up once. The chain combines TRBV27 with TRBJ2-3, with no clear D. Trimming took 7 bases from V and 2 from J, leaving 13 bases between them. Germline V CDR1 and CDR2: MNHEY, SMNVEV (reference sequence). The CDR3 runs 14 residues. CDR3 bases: TGTGCCAGCACCCTAGACCGTAACACAGATACGCAGTATTTT. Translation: CASTLDRNTDTQYF.

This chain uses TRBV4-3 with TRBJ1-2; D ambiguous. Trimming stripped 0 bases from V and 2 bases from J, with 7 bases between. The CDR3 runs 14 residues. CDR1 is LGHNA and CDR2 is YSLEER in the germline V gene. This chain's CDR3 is CASSQEASNYGYTF. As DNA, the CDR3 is TGCGCCAGCAGCCAAGAGGCATCCAACTATGGCTACACCTTC.

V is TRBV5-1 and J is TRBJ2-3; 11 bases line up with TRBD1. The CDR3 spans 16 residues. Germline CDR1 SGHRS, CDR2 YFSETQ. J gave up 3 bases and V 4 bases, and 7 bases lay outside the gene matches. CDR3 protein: CASSTGQGAATDTQYF. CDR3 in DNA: TGCGCCAGCAGCACCGGACAGGGGGCAGCGACAGATACGCAGTATTTT.

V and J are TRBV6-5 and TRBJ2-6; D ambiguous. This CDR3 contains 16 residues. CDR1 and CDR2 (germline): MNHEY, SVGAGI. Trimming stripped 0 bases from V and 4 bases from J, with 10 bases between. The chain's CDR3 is CASSYSPGEGANVLTF. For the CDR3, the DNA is TGTGCCAGCAGTTACTCACCAGGTGAAGGGGCCAACGTCCTGACTTTC.

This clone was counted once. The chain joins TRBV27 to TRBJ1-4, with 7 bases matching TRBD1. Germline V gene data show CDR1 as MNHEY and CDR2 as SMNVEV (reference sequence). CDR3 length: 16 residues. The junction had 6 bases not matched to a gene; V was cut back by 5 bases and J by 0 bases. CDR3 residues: CASSHRQGSTNEKLFF. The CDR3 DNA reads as TGTGCCAGCAGTCACCGACAGGGTTCAACTAATGAAAAACTGTTTTTT.

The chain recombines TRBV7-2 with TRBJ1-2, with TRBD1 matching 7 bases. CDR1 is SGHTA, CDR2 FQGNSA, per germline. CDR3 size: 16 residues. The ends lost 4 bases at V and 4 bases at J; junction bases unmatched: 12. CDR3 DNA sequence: TGTGCCAGCAGCTATGGCACAGGGGTCCCTTCCTATGGCTACACCTTC. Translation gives CASSYGTGVPSYGYTF.

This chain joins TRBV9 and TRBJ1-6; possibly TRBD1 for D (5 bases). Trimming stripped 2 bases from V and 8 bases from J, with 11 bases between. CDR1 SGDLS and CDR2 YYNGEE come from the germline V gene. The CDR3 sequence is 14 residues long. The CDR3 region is CASSVGGEDSPLHF. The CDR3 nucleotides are TGTGCCAGCAGCGTCGGGGGGGAGGATTCACCCCTCCACTTT.

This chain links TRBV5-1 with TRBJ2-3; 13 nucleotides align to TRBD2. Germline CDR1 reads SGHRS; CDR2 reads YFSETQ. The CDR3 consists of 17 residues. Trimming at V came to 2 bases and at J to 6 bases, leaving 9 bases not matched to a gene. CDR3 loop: CASSFGGLAGLFDTQYF. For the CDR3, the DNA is TGCGCCAGCAGCTTTGGGGGACTAGCGGGATTGTTTGATACGCAGTATTTT.

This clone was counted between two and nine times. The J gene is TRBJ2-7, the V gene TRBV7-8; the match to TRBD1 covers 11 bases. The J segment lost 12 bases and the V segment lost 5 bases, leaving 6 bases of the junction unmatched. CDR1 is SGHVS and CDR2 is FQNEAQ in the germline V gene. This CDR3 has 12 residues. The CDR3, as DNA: TGTGCCAGCAGCCAGGGACAGGGGGATCGGTACTTC. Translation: CASSQGQGDRYF. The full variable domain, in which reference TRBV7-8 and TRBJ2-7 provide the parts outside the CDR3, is GAGVSQSPRYKVAKRGQDVALRCDPISGHVSLFWYQQALGQGPEFLTYFQNEAQLDKSGLPSDRFFAERPEGSVSTLKIQRTQQEDSAVYLCASSQGQGDRYFGPGTRLTVT.

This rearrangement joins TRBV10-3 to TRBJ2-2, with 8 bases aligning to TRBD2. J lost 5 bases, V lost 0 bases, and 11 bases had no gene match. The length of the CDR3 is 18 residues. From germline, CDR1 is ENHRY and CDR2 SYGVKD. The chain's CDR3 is CAISESVGSGMGTGELFF. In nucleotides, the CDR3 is TGTGCCATCAGTGAGTCGGTCGGTAGCGGGATGGGTACCGGGGAGCTGTTTTTT.

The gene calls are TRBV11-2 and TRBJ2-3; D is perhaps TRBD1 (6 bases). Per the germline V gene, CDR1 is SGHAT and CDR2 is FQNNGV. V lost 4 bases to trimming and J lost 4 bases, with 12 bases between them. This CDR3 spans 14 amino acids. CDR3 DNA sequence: TGTGCCAGCAGCTCCGAGGCAGGGGCAGATACGCAGTATTTT. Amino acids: CASSSEAGADTQYF.

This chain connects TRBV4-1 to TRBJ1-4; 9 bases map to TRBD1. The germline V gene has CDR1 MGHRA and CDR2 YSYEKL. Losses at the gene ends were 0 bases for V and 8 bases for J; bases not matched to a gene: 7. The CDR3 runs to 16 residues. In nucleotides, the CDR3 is TGCGCCAGCAGCCAAGATCCGGGACAGGGTTCCGAAAAACTGTTTTTT. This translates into CASSQDPGQGSEKLFF.

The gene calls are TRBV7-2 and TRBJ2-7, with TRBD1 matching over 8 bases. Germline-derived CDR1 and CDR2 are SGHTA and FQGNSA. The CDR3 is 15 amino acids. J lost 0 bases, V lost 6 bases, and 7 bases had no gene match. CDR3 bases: TGTGCCAGCAGACGAGGACAGGGCCTCTCCTACGAGCAGTACTTC. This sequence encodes CASRRGQGLSYEQYF.

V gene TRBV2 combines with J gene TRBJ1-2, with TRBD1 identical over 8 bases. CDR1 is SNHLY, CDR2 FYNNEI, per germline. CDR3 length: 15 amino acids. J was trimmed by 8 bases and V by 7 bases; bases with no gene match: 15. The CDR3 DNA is TGTGCCAGCATCTCGGACAGGGCTCTTACTAAAGGCTACACCTTC. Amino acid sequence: CASISDRALTKGYTF.

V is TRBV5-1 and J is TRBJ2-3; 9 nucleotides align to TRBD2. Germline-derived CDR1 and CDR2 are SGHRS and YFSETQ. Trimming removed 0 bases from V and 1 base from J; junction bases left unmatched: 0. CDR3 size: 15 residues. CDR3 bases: TGCGCCAGCAGCTTGGTAGCGGGGGGCACAGATACGCAGTATTTT. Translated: CASSLVAGGTDTQYF.